This is a list of T cell receptor beta chains from one sample in a study of cytomegalovirus exposure and HLA in healthy donors. The method was immunoSEQ multiplex PCR; TCRdb's version includes in-frame clones alone and lacks a portion of them. The data show tens of thousands of clones, about 76% seen once. The source material was PBMCs. The source of these receptors is a woman aged 40 to 50 in good health and CMV-seropositive. Each CDR3 is given with its conserved first and last residue. D genes are given only for firm matches. The listing skips clone size in some rows; elsewhere it reads once, few, many or a size class.

clone size	D gene	V gene	J gene	CDR3 DNA	CDR3 protein
NA	TRBD2	TRBV7-2	TRBJ2-1	TGTGCCAGCAGCGGTGCGGGAGGTGAGCAGTTCTTC	CASSGAGGEQFF
NA	TRBD1	TRBV7-9	TRBJ1-1	TGTGCCAGCAGGGGGTGGGACAGCCCGAACACTGAAGCTTTCTTT	CASRGWDSPNTEAFF
NA	NA	TRBV15	TRBJ1-1	TGTGCCACCAGCTTTGGTGCGGACACTGAAGCTTTCTTT	CATSFGADTEAFF
NA	NA	TRBV5-4	TRBJ2-7	TGTGCCAGCAGCCCCCACAGGTACTCCACCTACGAGCAGTACTTC	CASSPHRYSTYEQYF
NA	NA	TRBV6-1	TRBJ1-5	TGTGCCAGCAGTGGACACAGGGTCAATCAGCCCCAGCATTTT	CASSGHRVNQPQHF
NA	NA	TRBV27	TRBJ1-1	TGTGCCAGCAAGCTTCGGTCGAACACTGAAGCTTTCTTT	CASKLRSNTEAFF
NA	NA	TRBV4-3	TRBJ1-2	TGCGCCAGCAGCCAAGATTTTCCTAAAGCAATGGGGCCCGACTACACCTTC	CASSQDFPKAMGPDYTF
NA	NA	TRBV27	TRBJ1-1	TGTGCCAGCAGTTTATCCGGTATGAACACTGAAGCTTTCTTT	CASSLSGMNTEAFF
NA	NA	TRBV6-5	TRBJ1-1	TGTGCCGTACGAATAACAAAGAACACTGAAGCTTTCTTT	CAVRITKNTEAFF
NA	TRBD1	TRBV4-3	TRBJ1-2	TGCGCCAGCAAACTGACAGGGGCTAACTATGGCTACACCTTC	CASKLTGANYGYTF
few	TRBD1	TRBV6-5	TRBJ1-1	TGTGCCGCTACTAGGGGGCTGGGCACTGAAGCTTTCTTT	CAATRGLGTEAFF
few	TRBD2	TRBV19	TRBJ2-2	TGTGCCAGTAGTAGCATCTCGGGGGGCGGGGAGCTGTTTTTT	CASSSISGGGELFF
NA	TRBD2	TRBV20-1	TRBJ2-1	TGCAGTGCTAGTATAGCGGGAGGGCCTTTCTTC	CSASIAGGPFF
once	NA	TRBV15	TRBJ2-1	TGTGCCACCTCTGACAGGAGATCACCAAACAATGAGCAGTTCTTC	CATSDRRSPNNEQFF
NA	TRBD1	TRBV28	TRBJ1-5	TGTGCCAGCAGCCGAAAAAGACAGGGAGAGGCTTTTTTGTTAAAACAGCCCCAGCATTTT	CASSRKRQGEAFLLKQPQHF
NA	TRBD2	TRBV25-1	TRBJ2-7	TGTGCCAGCAGTTATGGCGGGAGCTCCTACGAGCAGTACTTC	CASSYGGSSYEQYF
few	TRBD1	TRBV6-4	TRBJ2-3	TGTGCCAGCAGTGTGTGGGGACAGGGAACAGATACGCAGTATTTT	CASSVWGQGTDTQYF
NA	NA	TRBV19	TRBJ1-1	TGTGCCTGTGGGGGCCAGGAGGCTTTCTTT	CACGGQEAFF
few	TRBD2	TRBV27	TRBJ2-2	TGTGCCAGCAGTTCCCCGGCGGGGGGGACCGGGGAGCTGTTTTTT	CASSSPAGGTGELFF
NA	NA	TRBV12-5	TRBJ2-2	TGTGCTAGTGGTTTGCTAGACACCGGGGAGCTGTTTTTT	CASGLLDTGELFF
NA	NA	TRBV7-9	TRBJ2-7	TGTGCCAGCAGCCCGAGCTACGAGCAGTACTTC	CASSPSYEQYF
NA	TRBD1	TRBV5-1	TRBJ1-2	TGCGCCAGCAGTACAGGGGGTGATTTTGGCTACACCTTC	CASSTGGDFGYTF
NA	NA	TRBV6-5	TRBJ1-1	TGTGCCAGCAGTTCCCGGGTCAACACTGAAGCTTTCTTT	CASSSRVNTEAFF
NA	TRBD1	TRBV28	TRBJ2-7	TGTGCCAGCAGTCCCCTTGGACAGGACTCCTACGAGCAGTACTTC	CASSPLGQDSYEQYF
NA	TRBD2	TRBV7-8	TRBJ2-7	TGTGCCAGCAGCTTAGCTTCAACTAGCGGCTCCTACGAGCAGTACTTC	CASSLASTSGSYEQYF
NA	NA	TRBV4-2	TRBJ2-3	TGTGCCAGCAGCCTTAGCATCTCGGGGATAGATACGCAGTATTTT	CASSLSISGIDTQYF
few	TRBD1	TRBV28	TRBJ1-4	TGTGCCAGCAGTTGGCCCCAGGGGGGCGGTACTGATGAAAAACTGTTTTTT	CASSWPQGGGTDEKLFF